Listed below are T cell receptor beta chains from one sample, sequenced in a study of cytomegalovirus exposure and HLA in healthy donors. Measured with immunoSEQ multiplex PCR; TCRdb has only the in-frame clones, and not every one. The sample records about 120,000 clones, around 79% being singletons. What was sequenced was PBMCs. These receptors originate from a middle-aged woman in good health and CMV-seronegative. The CDR3 runs from the conserved cysteine through the conserved F or W.

v_call: TRBV2
j_call: TRBJ1-4
cdr3_aa: CASRQGANEKLFF

v_call: TRBV30
j_call: TRBJ1-5
cdr3_aa: CAWSVGGLRLNQPQHF

v_call: TRBV7-8
j_call: TRBJ1-2
cdr3_aa: CASSPPTGDYGYTF

v_call: TRBV9
j_call: TRBJ2-5
cdr3_aa: CASSSGTGTGETQYF

v_call: TRBV4-1
j_call: TRBJ2-3
cdr3_aa: CASSQDDERGDTQYF

v_call: TRBV27
j_call: TRBJ1-6
cdr3_aa: CASSARSASYNSPLHF

v_call: TRBV6-5
j_call: TRBJ1-5
cdr3_aa: CASSYGGGGQPQHF

v_call: TRBV5-8
j_call: TRBJ2-7
cdr3_aa: CASSSAGPSGEQYF

v_call: TRBV11-1
j_call: TRBJ2-7
cdr3_aa: CASSPPGSYEQYF

v_call: TRBV7-2
j_call: TRBJ2-5
cdr3_aa: CASSFLSGTEETQYF

v_call: TRBV6-4
j_call: TRBJ2-1
cdr3_aa: CATGTGPYNEQFF

v_call: TRBV9
j_call: TRBJ2-7
cdr3_aa: CASSVTLESQTYEQYF

v_call: TRBV10-3
j_call: TRBJ2-1
cdr3_aa: CASSGGTYNEQFF

v_call: TRBV5-5
j_call: TRBJ1-5
cdr3_aa: CASSLGLQPQHF

v_call: TRBV5-4
j_call: TRBJ2-3
cdr3_aa: CASSMAAGEYTDTQYF

v_call: TRBV7-9
j_call: TRBJ1-4
cdr3_aa: CSSSLNRNRDIEKLFF

v_call: TRBV5-1
j_call: TRBJ2-7
cdr3_aa: CASSLSGQGVHEQYF

v_call: TRBV5-1
j_call: TRBJ2-3
cdr3_aa: CASSEGQGTDTQYF